This T cell receptor (beta chain) was sequenced during a study of cytomegalovirus exposure and HLA in healthy donors. There are 14 residues in the CDR3. Per the germline V gene, CDR1 is SGHNT and CDR2 is YENEEA. J gave up 2 bases and V 5 bases, and 6 bases lay outside the gene matches. PCR primers comprised 60 Vbeta and 13 Jbeta primers. TCRdb keeps only in-frame clones here, not all; method: immunoSEQ multiplex PCR. This table has approximately 130,000 clones, approximately 82% appearing once. Donors were nominally healthy when sampled, though unrecorded immune exposures were likely. The chain uses TRBV11-3 and TRBJ2-7; 7 nucleotides line up with TRBD2. The sequence derives from a man aged 40-50 years in good health and CMV-seronegative. The specimen sequenced was PBMCs. Written as DNA, the CDR3 is TGTGCCAGCAGCCAAGGGAGGGGAGCCTACGAGCAGTACTTC. Translating gives CASSQGRGAYEQYF.